Listed here are 18 T cell receptor beta chains from one sample, sequenced in a study of T cell changes during pregnancy in multiple sclerosis. This table comes from immunoSEQ multiplex PCR, and its TCRdb copy is limited to in-frame clones, with some not included. The profile shows about 38,000 clones, 90% to 95% of them singletons. Sequencing used CD8+ T cells from peripheral blood mononuclear cells, obtained in the third trimester of pregnancy. The receptors shown here come from a female donor with multiple sclerosis, enrolled in a pregnancy study.

This clone was found a few times. The chain joins TRBV6-1 to TRBJ1-1, with 7 bases that match TRBD1. The CDR3 sequence is 15 residues long. V was pared by 4 bases and J by 4 bases, with 9 bases of the junction left unmatched. Germline loops: CDR1 MNHNS, CDR2 SASEGT. This CDR3 is CASSAVSGTATEAFF. The CDR3 DNA reads TGTGCCAGCAGTGCAGTGTCCGGGACAGCCACTGAAGCTTTCTTT.

To note about this clone: Additional DNA sequences in this sample encode the identical CDR3. The chain uses TRBV18 and TRBJ2-1; D not certain. The V end was cut by 3 bases, the J end by 4 bases, with 10 bases between. Germline V gene sequence: CDR1 KGHSH, CDR2 LQKENI. This CDR3 spans 14 amino acids. CDR3 in amino acids: CASSPLAGYNEQFF. The CDR3 bases are TGTGCCAGCTCACCCCTGGCAGGTTACAATGAGCAGTTCTTC.

The chain carries TRBV15 and TRBJ1-5; TRBD1 matches at 9 bases. The CDR3 covers 15 residues. The V gene end was trimmed by 3 bases and the J gene end by 5 bases; junction bases not matched to a gene: 5. CDR1 LNHNV and CDR2 YYDKDF come from the germline V gene (reference sequence). In nucleotides, the CDR3 is TGTGCCACCAGCAGTCACGGACAGGGGTATCAGCCCCAGCATTTT. Amino acids: CATSSHGQGYQPQHF.

J is TRBJ1-5 and V is TRBV27; D gene unclear. Per the germline V gene, CDR1 is MNHEY and CDR2 is SMNVEV (reference sequence). This CDR3 is 14 amino acids long. V was shortened by 5 bases and J by 5 bases, with 13 bases between the two germline ends. CDR3 DNA sequence: TGTGCCAGCAGTCCGGTCGGACTAGATCAGCCCCAGCATTTT. It is translated as CASSPVGLDQPQHF.

The chain uses TRBV29-1 and TRBJ1-2, with TRBD1 matching over 7 bases. CDR3 length equals 16 residues. CDR1 is SQVTM and CDR2 is ANQGSEA in the germline V gene. Here the CDR3 DNA reads TGCAGTACTCCTGGGACAGAAAAGAAAACTAACTATGGCTACACCTTC. Translation gives CSTPGTEKKTNYGYTF.

This CDR3 reads CASSPEVGGDYEQYF. In DNA, the CDR3 is TGTGCCAGCAGTCCGGAGGTAGGAGGGGACTACGAGCAGTACTTC. The V call is TRBV6-5, the J call TRBJ2-7; tentative D call: TRBD2 (6 bases). There are 15 residues in the CDR3. V lost 5 bases to trimming and J lost 3 bases, with 17 bases between them. Germline V gives CDR1 MNHEY, CDR2 SVGAGI.

The CDR3 DNA is TGTGCCAGCAGCGGAGACGCGGAGTTCCCCTCCTACGAGCAGTACTTC. Protein sequence: CASSGDAEFPSYEQYF. The chain links TRBV9 to TRBJ2-7; D unresolved. The germline gives CDR1 SGDLS, CDR2 YYNGEE. V lost 3 bases and J lost 0, with 16 bases in between. The CDR3 consists of 16 residues.

The gene calls are TRBV6-6 and TRBJ2-7; 9 nucleotides line up with TRBD1. This CDR3 region has 15 residues. The germline CDR1 and CDR2 sequences are MNHNY and SVGAGI (reference sequence). With 4 bases clipped from V and 5 bases from J, the junction kept 9 bases outside the gene matches. DNA of the CDR3: TGTGCCAGCAGTTCGACCGGACAGGGGCTCGACGAGCAGTACTTC. This sequence encodes CASSSTGQGLDEQYF.

This clone was observed a single time. The rearrangement uses TRBV4-1 and TRBJ2-1; D remains unclear. CDR3 length: 14 amino acids. V was clipped by 6 bases and J by 9 bases, with 18 bases between them. Germline V gene sequence: CDR1 MGHRA, CDR2 YSYEKL. The CDR3 protein is CASSLDVSLGEQFF. CDR3 sequence (DNA): TGCGCCAGCAGTCTAGATGTCAGCTTAGGTGAGCAGTTCTTC.

The chain employs TRBV7-2 and TRBJ1-1; D remains ambiguous. CDR1 is SGHTA, CDR2 FQGNSA, per germline. The CDR3 has 12 residues. V gave up 5 bases and J gave up 5 bases, with 9 bases separating them. CDR3 loop: CASSPDGTEAFF. CDR3 sequence (DNA): TGTGCCAGCAGCCCTGACGGGACTGAAGCTTTCTTT.

This chain uses TRBV30 with TRBJ2-2, with D maybe TRBD1 (6 bases). Trimming cost V 0 bases and J 4 bases, with 6 bases left between them. CDR1 is GTSNPN and CDR2 is SVGIG in the germline V gene (reference sequence). The CDR3 is 13 amino acids. CDR3 DNA sequence: TGTGCCTGGAGTGTAGGGGGCACCGGGGAGCTGTTTTTT. Amino acid sequence: CAWSVGGTGELFF.

On this clone: Other DNA sequences in the same sample also yield this CDR3. The V call is TRBV5-1, the J call TRBJ2-7; weak D call: TRBD1 (5 bases). Trimming shortened V by 3 bases and J by 4 bases, and 8 bases separated the two germline ends. Per the germline V gene, CDR1 is SGHRS and CDR2 is YFSETQ. This CDR3 contains 12 residues. The CDR3 DNA follows: TGCGCCAGCAGCTCCGACAGTTACGAGCAGTACTTC. This encodes CASSSDSYEQYF.

The rearrangement links TRBV10-3 to TRBJ1-1; unclear D gene. Per germline, CDR1 ENHRY and CDR2 SYGVKD. Trimming took off 10 bases at V and 0 bases at J, with 15 bases between the two ends. This CDR3 comprises 14 residues. CDR3 residues: CATSPPGMNTEAFF. Written as DNA, the CDR3 is TGTGCCACCAGCCCGCCAGGAATGAACACTGAAGCTTTCTTT.

The gene calls are TRBV2 and TRBJ1-2; 10 bases are a match to TRBD1. In germline, CDR1 is SNHLY, CDR2 FYNNEI. Trimming removed 0 bases from V and 0 bases from J; junction bases left unmatched: 7. This CDR3 has 18 residues. In nucleotides, the CDR3 is TGTGCCAGCAGTGAAGCCGGGACAGGGGACGTACCTAACTATGGCTACACCTTC. The encoded protein is CASSEAGTGDVPNYGYTF.

The chain is built from TRBV5-1 and TRBJ2-6; 7 nucleotides line up with TRBD1. The CDR3 has 17 amino acids. Germline CDR1 reads SGHRS; CDR2 reads YFSETQ. Trimming took 3 bases from V and 2 from J; bases not matched to a gene: 8. Here the CDR3 DNA reads TGCGCCAGCAGCTCCCCGGGGACAGTCGCTGGGGCCAACGTCCTGACTTTC. Its translation: CASSSPGTVAGANVLTF.

This clone was seen a single time. This chain uses TRBV2 with TRBJ2-3; 10 bases fit TRBD2. Germline values: CDR1 SNHLY, CDR2 FYNNEI. The V and J ends lost 7 bases and 0 bases, in that order; junction bases with no gene match: 7. This CDR3 region has 16 residues. The CDR3 DNA reads as TGTGCCAGCAAGAGGCTAGCGGGGGCGAGCACAGATACGCAGTATTTT. Translated, it gives CASKRLAGASTDTQYF.

This chain uses TRBV19 with TRBJ2-7, with 8 nucleotides matching TRBD2. This CDR3 has 14 amino acids. Germline V gives CDR1 LNHDA, CDR2 SQIVND (reference sequence). J gave up 1 base and V 3 bases, and 2 bases lay outside the gene matches. The CDR3: CASSMGLGSYEQYF. In nucleotides, the CDR3 is TGTGCCAGTAGTATGGGACTAGGTTCCTACGAGCAGTACTTC.

The gene calls are TRBV6-1 and TRBJ2-5, with TRBD1 matching 9 bases. Germline assignment: CDR1 MNHNS and CDR2 SASEGT. The CDR3 loop spans 17 amino acids. With V trimmed by 4 bases and J by 7 bases, 16 bases remained unmatched. DNA of the CDR3: TGTGCCAGCAGTGTGTTGGCGGGACAGGGCAAGAGCACGACCCAGTACTTC. It yields the protein CASSVLAGQGKSTTQYF.